Presented here are 26 T cell receptor beta chains from one specimen sequenced in a study of T cell repertoires and Cas9 in healthy adults. Repertoires were generated with immunoSEQ multiplex PCR, while TCRdb's copy carries only in-frame clones and drops some. The table has approximately 23,000 clones, roughly nine tenths seen once. The sample taken for sequencing was CD4+ effector T cells (CD127+, CD25-, CD137-, CD154-) from PBMCs; culture status not recorded. These receptors originate from a human donor in good health.

The chain links TRBV6-6 to TRBJ1-4; possibly TRBD1 for D (6 bases). From germline, CDR1 is MNHNY and CDR2 SVGAGI (reference sequence). The CDR3 is made up of 15 amino acids. V was clipped by 4 bases and J by 8 bases, with 17 bases between them. CDR3 residues: CASSSPGTQGEKLFF. For the CDR3, the DNA is TGTGCCAGCAGTTCCCCCGGGACCCAGGGGGAAAAACTGTTTTTT.

The chain links TRBV28 to TRBJ1-2; 7 nucleotides line up with TRBD1. The V gene's germline CDR1 is MDHEN and CDR2 SYDVKM. J lost 6 bases, V lost 2 bases, and 12 bases had no gene match. There are 16 residues in the CDR3. CDR3 sequence reads: CASSLRIRGPQNGYTF. CDR3 bases: TGTGCCAGCAGTTTACGGATTAGGGGGCCTCAGAATGGCTACACCTTC.

The rearrangement uses TRBV10-3 and TRBJ1-1; no clear D gene. Trimming took off 6 bases at V and 1 base at J, with 15 bases between the two ends. The CDR3 sequence is 15 residues long. Germline V lookup: CDR1 ENHRY, CDR2 SYGVKD. The CDR3 loop reads CAIRADRVQNTEAFF. CDR3 DNA sequence: TGTGCCATCAGGGCCGATAGGGTTCAGAACACTGAAGCTTTCTTT.

This CDR3 is CASSQGPVINYGYTF. The DNA for the CDR3 is TGCGCCAGCAGCCAAGGTCCCGTGATTAACTATGGCTACACCTTC. V gene TRBV4-1 combines with J gene TRBJ1-2; no definite D call. Germline loops: CDR1 MGHRA, CDR2 YSYEKL. CDR3 length: 15 residues. V lost 1 base and J 1 base, leaving 10 bases between the germline ends.

This clone appeared once. J is TRBJ1-2 and V is TRBV28; no clear D gene. V lost 3 bases and J 9 bases, leaving 11 bases between the germline ends. CDR1 and CDR2 from the germline V gene are MDHEN and SYDVKM. The CDR3 is 12 residues long. The CDR3 coding sequence is TGTGCCAGCAGTTTCGGGCGACAAAGCTACACCTTC. This translates into CASSFGRQSYTF.

The chain links TRBV28 to TRBJ1-1, with D tentatively TRBD1 (5 bases). The CDR3 spans 12 residues. Germline-derived CDR1 and CDR2 are MDHEN and SYDVKM. Trimming shortened V by 6 bases and J by 2 bases, and 7 bases separated the two germline ends. CDR3: CASRRGNTEAFF. The CDR3 DNA sequence: TGTGCCAGCAGGAGGGGTAACACTGAAGCTTTCTTT.

This chain joins TRBV4-3 and TRBJ1-5; D is uncertain. V lost 0 bases, J lost 2 bases, and 8 bases lay in between. CDR1 is LGHNA and CDR2 is YSLEER in the germline V gene. This CDR3 has 15 amino acids. The CDR3: CASSQDTQGNQPQHF. CDR3 in DNA: TGCGCCAGCAGCCAAGATACCCAGGGCAATCAGCCCCAGCATTTT.

V and J are TRBV2 and TRBJ1-2; D gene uncertain. CDR1 is SNHLY and CDR2 is FYNNEI in the germline V gene. Trimming pared 8 bases from V and 1 base from J, leaving 8 bases between. This CDR3 region has 12 residues. The CDR3 reads CASRGLNYGYTF. CDR3 bases: TGTGCCAGCCGAGGCCTTAACTATGGCTACACCTTC.

The CDR3 is CASSVGTSGADYEQYF. DNA of the CDR3: TGTGCCAGCAGCGTAGGGACTAGCGGAGCCGACTACGAGCAGTACTTC. The gene calls are TRBV9 and TRBJ2-7; 10 bases line up with TRBD2. With V trimmed by 0 bases and J by 3 bases, 6 bases remained unmatched. This CDR3 contains 16 residues. CDR1 and CDR2 from the germline V gene are SGDLS and YYNGEE.

The J gene is TRBJ2-2, the V gene TRBV2; D gene unclear. Germline V gene data show CDR1 as SNHLY and CDR2 as FYNNEI. The V and J ends lost 6 bases and 1 base respectively, with 6 bases between them. CDR3 length equals 13 residues. CDR3 in DNA: TGTGCCAGCAGGGTGGGGAACACCGGGGAGCTGTTTTTT. The encoded protein is CASRVGNTGELFF.

This sequence joins TRBV7-3 and TRBJ2-1, with a weak D call TRBD2 (6 bases). CDR1 is SGHTA, CDR2 FQGTGA, per germline. The CDR3 consists of 16 residues. Trimming left V 1 base short and J 9 bases short, with 19 bases between. The DNA for the CDR3 is TGTGCCAGCAGCTTAAATACGCGGGACCTAGGCGGTGAGCAGTTCTTC. Protein sequence: CASSLNTRDLGGEQFF. Variable domain in full (rest from reference TRBV7-3 and TRBJ2-1): GAGVSQTPSNKVTEKGKYVELRCDPISGHTALYWYRQSLGQGPEFLIYFQGTGAADDSGLPNDRFFAVRPEGSVSTLKIQRTERGDSAVYLCASSLNTRDLGGEQFFGPGTRLTVL.

The DNA for the CDR3 is TGTGCCAGCAGCGGTGGACAGGCGGGACAGCCCCAGCATTTT. Its protein product is CASSGGQAGQPQHF. The chain has TRBV9 and TRBJ1-5; 7 bases are shared with TRBD1. Losses at the gene ends were 3 bases for V and 7 bases for J; bases not matched to a gene: 7. The germline gives CDR1 SGDLS, CDR2 YYNGEE. CDR3 length: 14 residues.

The V gene is TRBV6-5, the J gene TRBJ1-2, with 9 bases matching TRBD1. Trimming at V came to 7 bases and at J to 4 bases, leaving 10 bases not matched to a gene. The germline gives CDR1 MNHEY, CDR2 SVGAGI. The CDR3 has 15 amino acids. In nucleotides, the CDR3 is TGTGCCAGCACCTCTTCCGGGACAGGGCTCTATGGCTACACCTTC. Translated, it gives CASTSSGTGLYGYTF.

This clone has a single count. Other DNA sequences in the sample encode the same CDR3. V and J are TRBV6-5 and TRBJ1-2; D call uncertain. V was clipped by 6 bases and J by 4 bases, with 15 bases between them. Per the germline V gene, CDR1 is MNHEY and CDR2 is SVGAGI. The CDR3 has 14 amino acids. For the CDR3, the DNA is TGTGCCAGCAGATCCGGAACGGGGAGCTATGGCTACACCTTC. Protein: CASRSGTGSYGYTF.

The rearrangement links TRBV9 to TRBJ1-4; a possible D gene is TRBD1 (6 bases). Trimming cost V 3 bases and J 7 bases, with 22 bases left between them. The CDR3 extends over 17 amino acids. From germline, CDR1 is SGDLS and CDR2 YYNGEE. This CDR3 is CASSASPLLQGREKLFF. CDR3 sequence (DNA): TGTGCCAGCAGCGCGAGCCCCCTTTTACAGGGACGTGAAAAACTGTTTTTT.

This clone was detected once. The V call is TRBV7-2, the J call TRBJ2-5, with D perhaps matching TRBD2 (5 bases). The CDR3 spans 15 residues. CDR1 and CDR2 from the germline V gene are SGHTA and FQGNSA. Deletions cut 1 base from V and 4 bases from J, with 13 bases between. CDR3 amino acids: CASSLGSVSGETQYF. The CDR3 nucleotides are TGTGCCAGCAGCTTAGGTAGCGTGTCGGGAGAGACCCAGTACTTC. Supplemented by reference TRBV7-2 and TRBJ2-5, the full variable domain reads GAGVSQSPSNKVTEKGKDVELRCDPISGHTALYWYRQSLGQGLEFLIYFQGNSAPDKSGLPSDRFSAERTGGSVSTLTIQRTQQEDSAVYLCASSLGSVSGETQYFGPGTRLLVL.

This chain links TRBV5-6 with TRBJ2-1; 12 bases match TRBD2. Germline lookup yields CDR1 SGHDT and CDR2 YYEEEE. The junction had 5 bases not matched to a gene; V was cut back by 7 bases and J by 0 bases. This CDR3 comprises 16 residues. The CDR3 bases are TGTGCCAGCGGGAGGACTAGCGGGATCTCCTACAATGAGCAGTTCTTC. It is translated as CASGRTSGISYNEQFF.

A single count supports this clone. The rearrangement joins TRBV10-3 to TRBJ1-1, with a weak D call TRBD1 (6 bases). Germline V gene data show CDR1 as ENHRY and CDR2 as SYGVKD. The CDR3 consists of 14 residues. V was clipped by 0 bases and J by 8 bases, with 13 bases between them. The CDR3 DNA reads as TGTGCCATCAGTGAGTCGGGGGCGTTCACGGAAGCTTTCTTT. Translated, it gives CAISESGAFTEAFF.

The chain is built from TRBV28 and TRBJ1-4; D gene uncertain. This CDR3 has 14 residues. Looked up from germline, CDR1 is MDHEN and CDR2 is SYDVKM. The V end lost 10 bases, the J end lost 0 bases, and 12 bases lay between the germline ends. CDR3 coding DNA: TGTGCCACCAAGGAGGGAACAACTAATGAAAAACTGTTTTTT. It yields the protein CATKEGTTNEKLFF.

The chain links TRBV10-2 to TRBJ1-5, with TRBD1 matching over 9 bases. The V and J ends lost 6 bases and 7 bases, in that order; junction bases with no gene match: 7. The CDR3 covers 14 residues. Germline V gene sequence: CDR1 WSHSY, CDR2 SAAADI. This CDR3 is CASSSTGGWQPQHF. The CDR3 DNA follows: TGCGCCAGCAGCTCAACAGGGGGCTGGCAGCCCCAGCATTTT.

This chain connects TRBV29-1 to TRBJ1-1; no clear D. Deletions cut 4 bases from V and 2 bases from J, with 8 bases between. This CDR3 contains 12 residues. Looked up from germline, CDR1 is SQVTM and CDR2 is ANQGSEA. CDR3 DNA sequence: TGCAGCGTTGTTCGGGGTAACACTGAAGCTTTCTTT. This encodes CSVVRGNTEAFF.

V usage is TRBV14 and J usage is TRBJ2-7, with 8 positions matching TRBD1. The CDR3 totals 15 residues. CDR1 SGHDN and CDR2 FVKESK come from the germline V gene. Germline trimming cut 1 base from V and 2 bases from J; bases unmatched to any gene: 4. CDR3 coding DNA: TGTGCCAGCAGCCAAGGAAGGACAGGGACCTACGAGCAGTACTTC. Its translation is CASSQGRTGTYEQYF.

V and J are TRBV6-5 and TRBJ1-1, with D possibly TRBD1 on 5 matching bases. Germline assignment: CDR1 MNHEY and CDR2 SVGAGI. Trimming removed 2 bases from V and 7 bases from J, with 8 bases in between. The CDR3 length is 12 residues. The CDR3 here is CASSYRGLEAFF. Here the CDR3 DNA reads TGTGCCAGCAGTTACAGGGGACTTGAAGCTTTCTTT.

J is TRBJ2-1 and V is TRBV10-2; 14 bases agree with TRBD2. CDR3 length equals 17 residues. In germline, CDR1 is WSHSY, CDR2 SAAADI. J was trimmed by 4 bases and V by 6 bases; bases with no gene match: 8. CDR3 in amino acids: CASRQTRLAGGYNEQFF. The CDR3, as DNA: TGCGCCAGCAGGCAAACTAGACTAGCGGGGGGGTACAATGAGCAGTTCTTC.

A single count supports this clone. The rearrangement links TRBV19 to TRBJ2-1, with 7 bases aligning to TRBD2. The J segment lost 6 bases and the V segment lost 1 base, leaving 3 bases of the junction unmatched. Germline assignment: CDR1 LNHDA and CDR2 SQIVND (reference sequence). The CDR3 runs 14 residues. CDR3 residues: CASSIARTSNEQFF. CDR3 in DNA: TGTGCCAGTAGTATAGCGAGGACTAGCAATGAGCAGTTCTTC.

The genes are TRBV7-9 and TRBJ2-7, with 7 positions matching TRBD2. J was trimmed by 0 bases and V by 2 bases; bases with no gene match: 10. Germline V gene lookup returns CDR1 SEHNR and CDR2 FQNEAQ (reference sequence). The CDR3 has 17 amino acids. The CDR3 DNA reads TGTGCCAGCAGCTTATCGAGCGGGGCTCCTCTCTCCTACGAGCAGTACTTC. This gives the protein CASSLSSGAPLSYEQYF.